The clone carrying this TCR beta chain was counted between two and nine times. This specimen belongs to a study of blood T cell repertoires in COVID-19. The germline V gene has CDR1 KGHSH and CDR2 LQKENI. The germline V and J ends were trimmed by 0 bases and 0 bases, with 8 bases remaining between them. This CDR3 region has 15 residues. As handled by the study authors: Estimates of nucleated cell counts were drawn from the amplification of reference gene primers. Measured with immunoSEQ multiplex PCR; TCRdb has only the in-frame clones, and not every one. The V and J calls and the clone size are those of that table, but D and trimming were determined from the DNA. The sample includes 130,000 to 150,000 clones, about four fifths of them seen just once.

Specimen: peripheral blood. The gene calls are TRBV18 and TRBJ2-5; D is perhaps TRBD1 (6 bases). This sequence was found in a man between 65 and 85 years old who had recovered from COVID-19. CDR3 residues: CASSPPTGNQETQYF. The DNA of the CDR3 is TGTGCCAGCTCACCACCGACAGGAAACCAAGAGACCCAGTACTTC.